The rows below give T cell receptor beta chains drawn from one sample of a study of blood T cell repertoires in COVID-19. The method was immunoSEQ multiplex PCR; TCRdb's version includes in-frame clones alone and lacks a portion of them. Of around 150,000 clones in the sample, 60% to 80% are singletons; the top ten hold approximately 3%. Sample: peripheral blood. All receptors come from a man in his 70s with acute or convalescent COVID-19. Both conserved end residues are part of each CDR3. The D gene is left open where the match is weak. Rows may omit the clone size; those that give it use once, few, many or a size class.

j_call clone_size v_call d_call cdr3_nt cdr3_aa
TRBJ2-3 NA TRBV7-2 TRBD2 TGTGCCAGCAGCTTAGTCCTAGCGGGATCTTCTAGCACAGATACGCAGTATTTT CASSLVLAGSSSTDTQYF
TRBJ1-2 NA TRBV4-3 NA TGCGCCAGCAGCCAAGCAGGGACAAGTTATGACTATGGCTACACCTTC CASSQAGTSYDYGYTF
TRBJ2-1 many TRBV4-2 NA TGTGCCAGCAGCCAAGATCTACGTGGGGGGGGGCACAATGAGCAGTTCTTC CASSQDLRGGGHNEQFF
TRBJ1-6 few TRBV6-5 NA TGTGCCAGCAGTTGGGGCAGAGCGAATTCACCCCTCCACTTT CASSWGRANSPLHF
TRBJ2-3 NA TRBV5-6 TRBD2 TGTGCCAGCAGCCGACGTCTAGCGGGGGGGCCTATAGATACGCAGTATTTT CASSRRLAGGPIDTQYF
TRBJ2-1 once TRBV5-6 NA TGTGCCAGCAGCTTATATTGGAGTAATGAGCAGTTCTTC CASSLYWSNEQFF
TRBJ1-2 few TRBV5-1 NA TGCGCCAGCAGCTTGGCCCACACGGGGTCGAATGGCTACACCTTC CASSLAHTGSNGYTF
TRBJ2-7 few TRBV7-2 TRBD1 TGTGCCAGCAGCTTAGTCGACAGGGGGTACGAGCAGTACTTC CASSLVDRGYEQYF
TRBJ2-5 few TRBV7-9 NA TGTGCCAGCAGCTTTAGAGAGACCCAGTACTTC CASSFRETQYF
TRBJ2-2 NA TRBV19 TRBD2 TGTGCCAGTCAGAGGGGCGGGAGTCTTTCGGCCGGGGAGCTGTTTTTT CASQRGGSLSAGELFF
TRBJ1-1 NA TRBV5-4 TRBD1 TGTGCCAGCAGCTTACAGGGGATTGAAGCTTTCTTT CASSLQGIEAFF
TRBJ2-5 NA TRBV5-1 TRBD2 TGCGCCAGCAGCTTACCTAGCGGGGGCTACCAAGAGACCCAGTACTTC CASSLPSGGYQETQYF
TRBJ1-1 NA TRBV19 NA TGTGCCAGCAGGGCGGGAGGGGTCATCGCCGTGAACACTGAAGCTTTCTTT CASRAGGVIAVNTEAFF
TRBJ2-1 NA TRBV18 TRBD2 TGTGCCAGCTCACCAGGACTAGCGGGAGGGAATGAGCAGTTCTTC CASSPGLAGGNEQFF
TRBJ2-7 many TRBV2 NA TGTGCCAGCAGTTATACAGGGAACTACGAGCAGTACTTC CASSYTGNYEQYF
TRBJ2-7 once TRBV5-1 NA TGCGCCAGCAGCTTGCTACCGGGGAGCTACGAGCAGTACTTC CASSLLPGSYEQYF
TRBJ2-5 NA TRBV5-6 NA TGTGCCAGCAGCTTGAACAGGGTTTTGGAGACCCAGTACTTC CASSLNRVLETQYF
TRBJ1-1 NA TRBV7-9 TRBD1 TGTGCCAGCAGCCGTCCAGGGGGCTACACTGAAGCTTTCTTT CASSRPGGYTEAFF
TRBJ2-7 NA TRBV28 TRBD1 TGTGCCAGCAGTTCGACAGACAGGGGGTACGAGCAGTACTTC CASSSTDRGYEQYF
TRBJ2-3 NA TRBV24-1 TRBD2 TGTGCCACCAGTGATTTGAGCGGGACGCTGGGCACAGATACGCAGTATTTT CATSDLSGTLGTDTQYF
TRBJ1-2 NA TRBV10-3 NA TGTGCCATCAGTGAGTTAAGGGGTGGCTACACCTTC CAISELRGGYTF
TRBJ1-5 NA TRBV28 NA TGTGCCAGCACCGAGGCGGGGGGGGCAGATGGCAATCAGCCCCAGCATTTT CASTEAGGADGNQPQHF
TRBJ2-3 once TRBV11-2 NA TGTGCCAGCAGCCCAGTGGGGGGGGCCAACACAGATACGCAGTATTTT CASSPVGGANTDTQYF
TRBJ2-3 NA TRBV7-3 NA TGTGCCAGCAACATGGGCACAGATACGCAGTATTTT CASNMGTDTQYF
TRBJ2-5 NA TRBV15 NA TGTGCCACCAGCGTCACAGGGTTCCAAGAGACCCAGTACTTC CATSVTGFQETQYF
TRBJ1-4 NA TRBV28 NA TGTGCCAGCAGTGGACAGCCATTCACAACTAATGAAAAACTGTTTTTT CASSGQPFTTNEKLFF
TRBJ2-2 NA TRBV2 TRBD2 TGTGCCAGCAACGTGGGAGGGGAGAACACCGGGGAGCTGTTTTTT CASNVGGENTGELFF
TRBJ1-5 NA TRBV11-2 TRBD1 TGTGCCAGCAGCTTGGGACAGGGCAATCAGCCCCAGCATTTT CASSLGQGNQPQHF
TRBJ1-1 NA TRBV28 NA TGTGCCAGCAGACCTACTACAGGGACGGGGACTGAAGCTTTCTTT CASRPTTGTGTEAFF
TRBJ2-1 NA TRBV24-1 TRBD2 TGTGCCACCAGTGATTTTACTAGCGGGAGGGCTGGGAATGAGCAGTTCTTC CATSDFTSGRAGNEQFF
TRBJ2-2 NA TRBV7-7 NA TGTGCCAGCAGCTTAGATTCCGCGTACACCGGGGAGCTGTTTTTT CASSLDSAYTGELFF
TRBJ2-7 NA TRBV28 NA TGTGCCAGCAGCTCCCCTGGGACTGATAGGCAGCAGTACTTC CASSSPGTDRQQYF
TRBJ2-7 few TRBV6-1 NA TGTGCCAGCAGTGAAAGCTCGAGGTACGAGCAGTACTTC CASSESSRYEQYF
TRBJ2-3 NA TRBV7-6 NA TGTGCCAGCAGCTCCATCAGGGCTAGCACAGATACGCAGTATTTT CASSSIRASTDTQYF
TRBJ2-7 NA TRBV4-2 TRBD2 TGTGCCAGCAGCCAAAGCGGGGGGGCATACGAGCAGTACTTC CASSQSGGAYEQYF
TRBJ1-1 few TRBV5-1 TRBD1 TGCGCCAGCAGCCCTCAGGGGGGCTACACTGAAGCTTTCTTT CASSPQGGYTEAFF
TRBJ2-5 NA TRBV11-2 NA TGTGCCAGCAGCTTAGCGGCGACAGGTCAAGAGACCCAGTACTTC CASSLAATGQETQYF
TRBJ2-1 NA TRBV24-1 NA TGTGCCACCAGTGATTTACAATTGAACCACACAGAGAGCTCCTACAATGAGCAGTTCTTC CATSDLQLNHTESSYNEQFF
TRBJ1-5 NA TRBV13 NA TGTGCCAGCAGCTTAGGGGGCCCAGGGAATCAGCCCCAGCATTTT CASSLGGPGNQPQHF
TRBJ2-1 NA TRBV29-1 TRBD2 TGCAGCGCAGCCCATAGCGGGAGTAATGAGCAGTTCTTC CSAAHSGSNEQFF
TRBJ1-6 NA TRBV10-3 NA TGTGCCATCAGTGAGTATCAGGCAGCTTCCTTGGATTCACCCCTCCACTTT CAISEYQAASLDSPLHF
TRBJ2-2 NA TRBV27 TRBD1 TGTGCCAGCAGTTTCTCCGGGACAGCAACCGGGGAGCTGTTTTTT CASSFSGTATGELFF